This T cell receptor beta chain is drawn from a study of shared clonotypes between healthy human individuals. The genomic DNA of each subset was split evenly across several immunoSEQ plates. In the source study's methods: Because ImmunoSEQ provided only junction sequences with no quality scores, the filtering differed. Only in-frame clones appear in the TCRdb table, and some are missing; sequencing was by immunoSEQ multiplex PCR. For V, J and clone size, that table is used; D and trimming come from the DNA. Of around 2,000,000 clones listed, over 85% are singletons. The study, taken as a whole, reports: Clonotype sharing among donors was expected to depend on sequencing depth. In having few donors, the study represented limited genetic and exposure-history diversity.

On this clone: Its cognate antigen is unknown.

V was clipped by 2 bases and J by 8 bases, with 9 bases between them. The CDR3 extends over 12 amino acids. Germline assignment: CDR1 MNHEY and CDR2 SVGAGI. CD45RO-negative cells were positively selected for CCR7, leaving out terminally differentiated effector memory CD45RA+ cells. Sequencing was done on a sample of naive CD8+ T cells sorted from blood. The chain recombines TRBV6-5 with TRBJ1-2; a possible D gene is TRBD1 (5 bases). The sequence derives from a man younger than 35 in good health. In nucleotides, the CDR3 is TGTGCCAGCAGTTACCAAGGGGAGGGCTACACCTTC. It translates to CASSYQGEGYTF.